This T cell receptor beta chain derives from a study of tumor and adjacent non-tumor tissue in lung cancer. Three rounds of nested PCR, following a modified ARM-PCR protocol, produced the TCRbeta library. TCRdb redid the calling of the multiplex PCR reads with MiXCR, one entry per CDR3 protein. Of under 95,000 distinct CDR3 sequences in the sample, just over 65% are singletons; the top ten hold approximately 20%. No cell sorting was done before RNA was extracted from the tissue. This clonotype counts as medium-sized. Germline values: CDR1 SGHNT, CDR2 YENEEA. This CDR3 comprises 15 residues. The V gene end was trimmed by 2 bases and the J gene end by 0 bases; junction bases not matched to a gene: 3.

The receptor's source is a man aged 60-69 years with non-small cell lung cancer. V is TRBV11-3 and J is TRBJ2-7, with 8 bases that match TRBD2. Sequencing was carried out using lung tumor tissue. The CDR3, as DNA: TGTGCCAGCAGCTTACGGGGGGGAGGCTCCTACGAGCAGTACTTC. Protein product: CASSLRGGGSYEQYF.